These 5 T cell receptor beta chains share one sample of origin, sequenced in a study of blood T cell repertoires in COVID-19. TCRdb's table, derived via immunoSEQ multiplex PCR, lists solely in-frame clones and lacks some. The table includes roughly 130,000 clones, around 85% detected once. The specimen sequenced was peripheral blood. These receptors came from a woman aged 45 to 65 with acute or convalescent COVID-19.

J is TRBJ2-2 and V is TRBV2; weak D call: TRBD1 (5 bases). The germline V and J ends were trimmed by 6 bases and 0 bases, with 11 bases remaining between them. Germline CDR1 SNHLY, CDR2 FYNNEI. The CDR3 consists of 15 residues. CDR3 in amino acids: CASRTQGANTGELFF. The DNA of the CDR3 is TGTGCCAGCAGGACCCAGGGCGCGAACACCGGGGAGCTGTTTTTT. The full variable domain, completed using reference TRBV2 and TRBJ2-2, is EPEVTQTPSHQVTQMGQEVILRCVPISNHLYFYWYRQILGQKVEFLVSFYNNEISEKSEIFDDQFSVERPDGSNFTLKIRSTKLEDSAMYFCASRTQGANTGELFFGEGSRLTVL.

The chain couples TRBV29-1 to TRBJ1-1, with a weak D call TRBD1 (5 bases). CDR3 length: 12 amino acids. Trimming took off 1 base at V and 10 bases at J, with 13 bases between the two ends. CDR1 is SQVTM, CDR2 ANQGSEA, per germline. The CDR3 region is CSVEGQGGSAFF. DNA of the CDR3: TGCAGCGTTGAAGGGCAGGGAGGTTCAGCTTTCTTT.

The gene calls are TRBV19 and TRBJ1-6, with 7 bases lining up with TRBD1. Germline V gene lookup returns CDR1 LNHDA and CDR2 SQIVND (reference sequence). After removal of 4 bases from V and 7 bases from J, the junction contained 7 bases not matched to a gene. The CDR3 spans 15 residues. In DNA, the CDR3 is TGTGCCAGTAGTACCGCGAAGACAGGGAATTCACCCCTCCACTTT. Translation: CASSTAKTGNSPLHF.

This chain connects TRBV6-4 to TRBJ1-2, with 7 bases fitting TRBD1. Germline V gene sequence: CDR1 MRHNA, CDR2 SNTAGT. The CDR3 contains 15 residues. V lost 5 bases and J lost 7; bases outside the gene matches: 13. CDR3 coding DNA: TGTGCCAGCAGTTCTTCTCCGGACAGGCTTGGTGGCTACACCTTC. The encoded protein is CASSSSPDRLGGYTF.

This clone was found a few times. The chain has TRBV6-5 and TRBJ2-7, with 10 bases fitting TRBD1. The germline V gene has CDR1 MNHEY and CDR2 SVGAGI. The CDR3 is made up of 15 amino acids. The junction had 8 bases not matched to a gene; V was cut back by 2 bases and J by 7 bases. The CDR3 DNA is TGTGCCAGCAGTTACGGGGACAGGGGCGTCCGAGAGCAGTACTTC. It codes for CASSYGDRGVREQYF.